The 19 T cell receptor beta chains below all came from one sample that was sequenced in a study of cytomegalovirus exposure and HLA in healthy donors. PCR employed 60 Vbeta and 13 Jbeta primers. Libraries were prepared by immunoSEQ multiplex PCR; TCRdb keeps only in-frame clonotypes and omits some of them. Seen here are around 110,000 clones, around 73% observed once, and the top ten hold roughly 8%. Sample: PBMCs. The receptor source for this set is a man aged 30 to 45 in good health and CMV-seronegative.

The rearrangement links TRBV7-9 to TRBJ2-2; TRBD1 might be the D (5 bases). The V gene's germline CDR1 is SEHNR and CDR2 FQNEAQ (reference sequence). This CDR3 has 14 residues. Trimming removed 5 bases at V and 7 bases at J, with 14 bases between. The CDR3 region has the DNA TGTGCCAGCAGCGCCACAAGGGGTGTCGGGGAGCTGTTTTTT. Translating gives CASSATRGVGELFF.

This chain links TRBV18 with TRBJ2-7; D might be TRBD2 (6 bases). The CDR3 covers 13 residues. The germline V and J ends were trimmed by 6 bases and 4 bases, with 13 bases remaining between them. Germline CDR1 and CDR2: KGHSH and LQKENI. CDR3 sequence: CASSTGEWYEQYF. Written as DNA, the CDR3 is TGTGCCAGCTCGACGGGAGAGTGGTACGAGCAGTACTTC.

This clone has ten or more counts. The chain recombines TRBV19 with TRBJ1-1; D gene ambiguous. The CDR3 has 13 residues. Germline-derived CDR1 and CDR2 are LNHDA and SQIVND (reference sequence). Trimming stripped 7 bases from V and 0 bases from J, with 9 bases between. CDR3 DNA: TGTGCCAGTAAGGAGGGAGTGAACACTGAAGCTTTCTTT. The encoded protein is CASKEGVNTEAFF.

This clone was detected a few times. The chain recombines TRBV18 with TRBJ1-1, with no clear D. Trimming pared 5 bases from V and 8 bases from J, leaving 12 bases between. Looked up from germline, CDR1 is KGHSH and CDR2 is LQKENI. The CDR3 sequence is 12 residues long. CDR3 region: CASSAKVYEAFF. The CDR3 DNA reads as TGTGCCAGCTCAGCAAAAGTCTACGAAGCTTTCTTT. Filled out from reference TRBV18 and TRBJ1-1, the complete variable domain reads NAGVMQNPRHLVRRRGQEARLRCSPMKGHSHVYWYRQLPEEGLKFMVYLQKENIIDESGMPKERFSAEFPKEGPSILRIQQVVRGDSAAYFCASSAKVYEAFFGQGTRLTVV.

The chain has TRBV5-6 and TRBJ1-2; D not certain. CDR1 and CDR2 from the germline V gene are SGHDT and YYEEEE. With 4 bases removed from V and 2 bases from J, the gap between germline ends came to 9 bases. The CDR3 is 13 residues long. The DNA for the CDR3 is TGTGCCAGCAGCCCCGCGGGGAACTATGGCTACACCTTC. Its translation: CASSPAGNYGYTF.

The chain couples TRBV5-1 to TRBJ2-5, with 7 nucleotides matching TRBD2. The germline gives CDR1 SGHRS, CDR2 YFSETQ. The CDR3 runs to 12 residues. Trimming cost V 4 bases and J 7 bases; bases outside gene matches: 4. The CDR3 reads CASSLGEGTQYF. CDR3 nucleotides: TGCGCCAGCAGCCTTGGGGAGGGGACCCAGTACTTC.

The gene calls are TRBV7-9 and TRBJ2-1; TRBD1 matches at 9 bases. Germline loops: CDR1 SEHNR, CDR2 FQNEAQ (reference sequence). Trimming at V came to 4 bases and at J to 7 bases, leaving 5 bases not matched to a gene. This CDR3 region has 14 residues. The CDR3 reads CASSSGQGWNEQFF. CDR3 DNA: TGTGCCAGCAGCTCGGGACAGGGTTGGAATGAGCAGTTCTTC. The entire variable domain, with the rest obtained from reference TRBV7-9 and TRBJ2-1, is as follows: DTGVSQNPRHKITKRGQNVTFRCDPISEHNRLYWYRQTLGQGPEFLTYFQNEAQLEKSRLLSDRFSAERPKGSFSTLEIQRTEQGDSAMYLCASSSGQGWNEQFFGPGTRLTVL.

The rearrangement joins TRBV11-2 to TRBJ2-5; possible D gene TRBD2, 6 bases. In germline, CDR1 is SGHAT, CDR2 FQNNGV. V shed 1 base and J shed 5 bases, with 17 bases lying between them. The CDR3 has 16 amino acids. In DNA form, the CDR3 reads TGTGCCAGCAGCTTAGGGGGACTCGTCTCGGTGGAGACCCAGTACTTC. This codes for CASSLGGLVSVETQYF.

The count of this clone is one. The chain combines TRBV6-1 with TRBJ2-3; no definite D call. This CDR3 is built from 14 residues. V shed 2 bases and J shed 6 bases, with 12 bases lying between them. Germline V gene lookup returns CDR1 MNHNS and CDR2 SASEGT. The CDR3 DNA is TGTGCCAGCAGTGAACTAGAGGCAAGGGATACGCAGTATTTT. This gives the protein CASSELEARDTQYF.

CDR3 sequence (DNA): TGCGCCAGCAGTAACCAGCGGTTATCGGATACGCAGTATTTT. Translated: CASSNQRLSDTQYF. V is TRBV10-1 and J is TRBJ2-3; tentatively, D is TRBD2 (5 bases). Germline V gene data show CDR1 as WNHNN and CDR2 as SYGVQD (reference sequence). V was clipped by 5 bases and J by 6 bases, with 15 bases between them. The CDR3 contains 14 residues.

This clone came up a few times. The chain combines TRBV5-1 with TRBJ2-7, with 7 bases lining up with TRBD2. Germline V CDR1 and CDR2: SGHRS, YFSETQ. Germline trimming cut 0 bases from V and 4 bases from J; bases unmatched to any gene: 4. The CDR3 runs to 14 residues. The CDR3 DNA reads TGCGCCAGCAGCTTGGCGGGGGGAACGTACGAGCAGTACTTC. It yields the protein CASSLAGGTYEQYF.

V usage is TRBV30 and J usage is TRBJ1-6; possibly TRBD1 for D (5 bases). Trimming took 1 base from V and 12 from J, leaving 16 bases between them. The CDR3 has 14 residues. Germline V gene sequence: CDR1 GTSNPN, CDR2 SVGIG (reference sequence). DNA of the CDR3: TGTGCCTGGAGTGCTAGGGGTTTTTTAGGACCCCTCCACTTT. Its translation: CAWSARGFLGPLHF.

This chain links TRBV2 with TRBJ2-1, with D possibly TRBD2 on 7 matching bases. The CDR3 sequence is 14 residues long. The germline V gene has CDR1 SNHLY and CDR2 FYNNEI. V gave up 11 bases and J gave up 0 bases, with 14 bases separating them. This chain's CDR3 is CASWGGSSYNEQFF. The CDR3 DNA follows: TGTGCCTCCTGGGGGGGCAGCTCCTACAATGAGCAGTTCTTC.

The sample holds a few counts of this clone. This chain joins TRBV25-1 and TRBJ2-7, with D possibly TRBD1 on 5 matching bases. This CDR3 is built from 14 residues. The germline V gene encodes CDR1 MGHDK and CDR2 SYGVNS. Trimming removed 7 bases at V and 4 bases at J, with 17 bases between. The CDR3 sequence: CASTLPGREYEQYF. The CDR3 DNA reads as TGTGCCAGCACCCTACCCGGCAGGGAATACGAGCAGTACTTC.

This chain joins TRBV5-1 and TRBJ2-5; 7 bases are shared with TRBD1. The length of the CDR3 is 15 residues. V shed 0 bases, J shed 5 bases, and the junction held 7 bases outside the gene matches. Germline CDR1 SGHRS, CDR2 YFSETQ. The CDR3 region has the DNA TGCGCCAGCAGCTTGGAGGCAGGGGGTTGGGAGACCCAGTACTTC. It translates to CASSLEAGGWETQYF.

This chain connects TRBV5-6 to TRBJ1-4; the match to TRBD1 covers 11 bases. This CDR3 is built from 18 residues. Germline assignment: CDR1 SGHDT and CDR2 YYEEEE. Trimming took 4 bases from V and 7 from J; bases not matched to a gene: 15. CDR3 in DNA: TGTGCCAGCAGCGCGACCGGGACAGGGGGTTTAAGCGGTGAAAAACTGTTTTTT. Amino acids: CASSATGTGGLSGEKLFF.

The gene calls are TRBV18 and TRBJ2-3; no reliable D call. CDR1 KGHSH and CDR2 LQKENI come from the germline V gene. The CDR3 extends over 13 amino acids. V was clipped by 2 bases and J by 3 bases, with 6 bases between them. The CDR3 nucleotides read TGTGCCAGCTCACCATCCGCGACAGATACGCAGTATTTT. This sequence encodes CASSPSATDTQYF.

CDR3 in amino acids: CASSTAGAAGGPYNEQFF. In DNA, the CDR3 is TGTGCCAGCAGCACCGCGGGGGCAGCGGGAGGGCCCTACAATGAGCAGTTCTTC. V gene TRBV7-6 combines with J gene TRBJ2-1; 10 bases align to TRBD2. V lost 5 bases to trimming and J lost 2 bases; unmatched junction nucleotides: 12. The CDR3 has 18 residues. Germline-derived CDR1 and CDR2 are SGHVS and FNYEAQ.

The rearrangement uses TRBV4-1 and TRBJ2-1, with D maybe TRBD2 (6 bases). The CDR3 extends over 18 amino acids. Deletions cut 1 base from V and 3 bases from J, with 19 bases between. Germline-derived CDR1 and CDR2 are MGHRA and YSYEKL. The CDR3 loop is CASSQAGGGVPDYNEQFF. CDR3 nucleotides: TGCGCCAGCAGCCAAGCTGGGGGAGGCGTACCCGACTACAATGAGCAGTTCTTC.